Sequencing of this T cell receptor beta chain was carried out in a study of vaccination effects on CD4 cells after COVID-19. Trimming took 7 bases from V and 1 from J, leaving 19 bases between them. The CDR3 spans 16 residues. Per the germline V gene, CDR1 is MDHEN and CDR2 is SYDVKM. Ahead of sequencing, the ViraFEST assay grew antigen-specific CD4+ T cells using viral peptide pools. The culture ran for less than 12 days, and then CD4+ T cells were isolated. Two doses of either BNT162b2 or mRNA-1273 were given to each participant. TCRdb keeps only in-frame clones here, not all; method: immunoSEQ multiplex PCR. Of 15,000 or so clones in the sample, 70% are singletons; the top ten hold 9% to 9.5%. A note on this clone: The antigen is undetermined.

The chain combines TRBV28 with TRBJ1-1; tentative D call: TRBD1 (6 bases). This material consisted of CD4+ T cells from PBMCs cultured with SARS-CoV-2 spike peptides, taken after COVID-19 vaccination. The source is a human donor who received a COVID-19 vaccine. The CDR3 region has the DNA TGTGCCAGCATCCCTGGGGGGGCTGGGTGGAACACTGAAGCTTTCTTT. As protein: CASIPGGAGWNTEAFF. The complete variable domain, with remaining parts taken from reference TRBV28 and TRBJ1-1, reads DVKVTQSSRYLVKRTGEKVFLECVQDMDHENMFWYRQDPGLGLRLIYFSYDVKMKEKGDIPEGYSVSREKKERFSLILESASTNQTSMYLCASIPGGAGWNTEAFFGQGTRLTVV.